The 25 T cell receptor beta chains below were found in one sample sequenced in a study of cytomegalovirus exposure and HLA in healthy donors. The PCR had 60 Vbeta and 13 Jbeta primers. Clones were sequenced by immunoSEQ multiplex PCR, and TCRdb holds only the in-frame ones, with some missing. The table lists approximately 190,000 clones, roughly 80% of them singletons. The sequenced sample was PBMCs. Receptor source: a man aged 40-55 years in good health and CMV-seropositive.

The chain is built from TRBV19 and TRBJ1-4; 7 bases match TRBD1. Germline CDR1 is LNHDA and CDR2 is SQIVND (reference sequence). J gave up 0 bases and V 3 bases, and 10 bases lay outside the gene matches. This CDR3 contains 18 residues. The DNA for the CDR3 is TGTGCCAGTAGTATGGACAGGATTGTTCCTGCAACTAATGAAAAACTGTTTTTT. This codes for CASSMDRIVPATNEKLFF.

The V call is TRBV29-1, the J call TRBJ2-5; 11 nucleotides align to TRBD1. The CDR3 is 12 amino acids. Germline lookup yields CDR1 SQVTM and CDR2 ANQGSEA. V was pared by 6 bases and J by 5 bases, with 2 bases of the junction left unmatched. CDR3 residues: CSVDRGPETQYF. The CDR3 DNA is TGCAGCGTGGACAGGGGGCCGGAGACCCAGTACTTC.

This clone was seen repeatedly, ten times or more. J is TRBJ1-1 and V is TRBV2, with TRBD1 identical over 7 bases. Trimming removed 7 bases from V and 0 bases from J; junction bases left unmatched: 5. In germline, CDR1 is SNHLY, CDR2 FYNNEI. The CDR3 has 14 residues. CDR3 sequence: CASNGQAMNTEAFF. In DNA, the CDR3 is TGTGCCAGCAATGGACAGGCCATGAACACTGAAGCTTTCTTT.

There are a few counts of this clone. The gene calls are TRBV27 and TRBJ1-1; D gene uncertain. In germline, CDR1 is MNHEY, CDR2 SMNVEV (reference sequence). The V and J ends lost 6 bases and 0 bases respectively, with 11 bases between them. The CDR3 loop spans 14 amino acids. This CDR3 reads CASSMGDLNTEAFF. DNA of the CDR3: TGTGCCAGCAGCATGGGAGATTTGAACACTGAAGCTTTCTTT.

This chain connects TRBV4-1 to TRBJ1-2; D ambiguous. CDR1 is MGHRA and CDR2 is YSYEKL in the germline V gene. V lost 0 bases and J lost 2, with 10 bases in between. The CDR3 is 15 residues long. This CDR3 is CASSQEPAPNYGYTF. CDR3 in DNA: TGCGCCAGCAGCCAAGAGCCAGCGCCGAACTATGGCTACACCTTC.

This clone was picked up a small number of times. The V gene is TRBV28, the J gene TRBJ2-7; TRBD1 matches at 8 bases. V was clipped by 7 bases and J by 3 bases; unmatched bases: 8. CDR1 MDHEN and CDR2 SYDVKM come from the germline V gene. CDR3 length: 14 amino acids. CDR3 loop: CASNLQGVDYEQYF. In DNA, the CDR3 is TGTGCCAGCAACCTACAGGGGGTAGACTACGAGCAGTACTTC.

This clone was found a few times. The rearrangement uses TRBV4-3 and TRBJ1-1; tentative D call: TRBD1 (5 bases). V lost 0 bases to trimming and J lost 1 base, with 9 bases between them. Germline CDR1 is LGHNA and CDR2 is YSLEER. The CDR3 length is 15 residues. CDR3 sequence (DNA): TGCGCCAGCAGCCAAGATCGGGGGGGGAACACTGAAGCTTTCTTT. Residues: CASSQDRGGNTEAFF.

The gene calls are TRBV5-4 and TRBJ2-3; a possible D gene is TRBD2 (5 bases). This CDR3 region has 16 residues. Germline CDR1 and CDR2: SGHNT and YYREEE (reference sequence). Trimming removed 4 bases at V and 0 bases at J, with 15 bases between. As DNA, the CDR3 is TGTGCCAGCAGCCTGGCTCCGCTAGCTAGCACAGATACGCAGTATTTT. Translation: CASSLAPLASTDTQYF. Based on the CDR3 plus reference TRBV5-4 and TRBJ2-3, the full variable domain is ETGVTQSPTHLIKTRGQQVTLRCSSQSGHNTVSWYQQALGQGPQFIFQYYREEENGRGNFPPRFSGLQFPNYSSELNVNALELDDSALYLCASSLAPLASTDTQYFGPGTRLTVL.

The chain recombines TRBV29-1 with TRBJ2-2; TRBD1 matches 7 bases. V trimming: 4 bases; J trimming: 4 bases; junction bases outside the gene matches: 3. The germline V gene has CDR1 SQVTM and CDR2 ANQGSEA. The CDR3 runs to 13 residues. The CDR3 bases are TGCAGCGTTGGACAGGGATTCACCGGGGAGCTGTTTTTT. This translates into CSVGQGFTGELFF.

The CDR3 reads CASSLWRRVDEKLFF. The CDR3 DNA reads as TGTGCCAGCAGTTTATGGAGGAGGGTCGATGAAAAACTGTTTTTT. This chain connects TRBV28 to TRBJ1-4; D is unclear. CDR3 length equals 15 residues. Germline values: CDR1 MDHEN, CDR2 SYDVKM. Trimming pared 0 bases from V and 6 bases from J, leaving 11 bases between.

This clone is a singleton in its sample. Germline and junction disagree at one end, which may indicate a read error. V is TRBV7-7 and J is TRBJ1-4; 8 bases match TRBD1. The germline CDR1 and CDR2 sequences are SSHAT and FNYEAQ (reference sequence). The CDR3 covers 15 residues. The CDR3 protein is CASSPDRDSNEKLFF. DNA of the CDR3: TGTGCTAGCAGCCCGGACAGGGATTCGAATGAAAAACTGTTTTTT.

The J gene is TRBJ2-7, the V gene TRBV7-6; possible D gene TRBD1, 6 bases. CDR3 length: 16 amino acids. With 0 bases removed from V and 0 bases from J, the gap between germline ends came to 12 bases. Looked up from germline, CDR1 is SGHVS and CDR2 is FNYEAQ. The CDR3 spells CASSLAGGGYSYEQYF. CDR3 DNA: TGTGCCAGCAGCTTAGCAGGGGGTGGCTACTCCTACGAGCAGTACTTC.

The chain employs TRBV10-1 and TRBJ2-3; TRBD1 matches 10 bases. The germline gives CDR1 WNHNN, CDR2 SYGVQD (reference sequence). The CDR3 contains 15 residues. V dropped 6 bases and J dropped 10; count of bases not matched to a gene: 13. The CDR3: CASSARDRGAGSQYF. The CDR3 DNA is TGCGCCAGCAGCGCCCGGGACAGGGGTGCTGGGTCGCAGTATTTT.

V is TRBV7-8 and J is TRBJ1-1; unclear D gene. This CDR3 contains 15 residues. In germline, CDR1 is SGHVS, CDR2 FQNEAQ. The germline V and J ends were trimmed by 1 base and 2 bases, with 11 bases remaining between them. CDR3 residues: CASSLVTGPNTEAFF. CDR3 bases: TGTGCCAGCAGCTTAGTTACGGGTCCCAACACTGAAGCTTTCTTT.

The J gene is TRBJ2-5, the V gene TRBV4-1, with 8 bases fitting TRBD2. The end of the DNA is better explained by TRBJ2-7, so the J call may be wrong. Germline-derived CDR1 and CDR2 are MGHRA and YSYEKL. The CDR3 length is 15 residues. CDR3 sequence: CASSLRAGERYEQYF. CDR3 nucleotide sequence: TGCGCCAGCAGCCTCCGAGCGGGAGAAAGGTACGAGCAGTACTTC.

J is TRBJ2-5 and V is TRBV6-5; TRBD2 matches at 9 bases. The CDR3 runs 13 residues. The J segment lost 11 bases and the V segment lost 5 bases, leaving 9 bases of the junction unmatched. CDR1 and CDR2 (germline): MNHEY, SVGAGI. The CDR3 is CASSPRGGGWQYF. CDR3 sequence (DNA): TGTGCCAGCAGTCCGCGGGGGGGAGGTTGGCAGTACTTC.

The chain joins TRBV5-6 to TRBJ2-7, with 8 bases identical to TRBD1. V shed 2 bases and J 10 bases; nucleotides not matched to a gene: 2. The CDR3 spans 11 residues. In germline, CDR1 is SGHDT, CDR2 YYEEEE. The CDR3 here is CASSFGTGQYF. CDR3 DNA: TGTGCCAGCAGCTTTGGGACAGGCCAGTACTTC.

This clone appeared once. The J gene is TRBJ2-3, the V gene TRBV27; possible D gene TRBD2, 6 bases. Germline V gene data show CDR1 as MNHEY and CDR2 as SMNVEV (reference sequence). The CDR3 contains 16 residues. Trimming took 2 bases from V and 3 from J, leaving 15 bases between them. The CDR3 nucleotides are TGTGCCAGCAGTTTAATGCGGGGCATGGGAACAGATACGCAGTATTTT. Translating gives CASSLMRGMGTDTQYF.

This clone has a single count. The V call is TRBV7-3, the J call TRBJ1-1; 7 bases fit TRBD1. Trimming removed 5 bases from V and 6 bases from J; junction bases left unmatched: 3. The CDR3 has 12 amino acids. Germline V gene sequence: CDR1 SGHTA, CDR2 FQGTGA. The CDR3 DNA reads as TGTGCCAGCAGCGCCGGGACAGCTGAAGCTTTCTTT. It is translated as CASSAGTAEAFF.

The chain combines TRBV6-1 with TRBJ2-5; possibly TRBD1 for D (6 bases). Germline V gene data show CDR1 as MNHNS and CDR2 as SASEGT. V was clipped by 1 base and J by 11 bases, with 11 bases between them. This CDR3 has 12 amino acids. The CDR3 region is CASSEGQGWQYF. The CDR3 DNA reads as TGTGCCAGCAGTGAAGGCCAGGGGTGGCAGTACTTC.

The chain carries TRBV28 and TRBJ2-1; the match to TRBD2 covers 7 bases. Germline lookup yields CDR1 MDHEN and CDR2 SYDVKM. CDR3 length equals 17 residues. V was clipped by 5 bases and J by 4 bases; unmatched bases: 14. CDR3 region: CASSPGTITLDYNEQFF. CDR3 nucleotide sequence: TGTGCCAGCAGTCCCGGGACTATAACCCTAGATTACAATGAGCAGTTCTTC.

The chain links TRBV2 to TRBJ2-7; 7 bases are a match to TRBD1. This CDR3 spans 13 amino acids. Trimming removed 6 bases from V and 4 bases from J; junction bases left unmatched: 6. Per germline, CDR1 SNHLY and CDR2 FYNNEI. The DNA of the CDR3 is TGTGCCAGCAGCGGGACAGAAGGATACGAGCAGTACTTC. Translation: CASSGTEGYEQYF.

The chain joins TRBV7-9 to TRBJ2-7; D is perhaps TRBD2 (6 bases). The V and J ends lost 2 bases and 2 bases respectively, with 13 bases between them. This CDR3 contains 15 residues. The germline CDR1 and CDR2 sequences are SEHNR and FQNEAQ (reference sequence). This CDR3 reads CASSLLGTEAYEQYF. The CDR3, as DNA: TGTGCCAGCAGCTTATTAGGGACTGAAGCCTACGAGCAGTACTTC.

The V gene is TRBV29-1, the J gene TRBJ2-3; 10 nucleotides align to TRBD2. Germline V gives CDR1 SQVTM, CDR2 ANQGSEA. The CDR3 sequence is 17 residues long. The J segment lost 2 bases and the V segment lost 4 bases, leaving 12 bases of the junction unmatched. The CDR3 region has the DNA TGCAGCGTTGCGGGATTAGCGGGGGGCATACCCACAGATACGCAGTATTTT. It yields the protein CSVAGLAGGIPTDTQYF.

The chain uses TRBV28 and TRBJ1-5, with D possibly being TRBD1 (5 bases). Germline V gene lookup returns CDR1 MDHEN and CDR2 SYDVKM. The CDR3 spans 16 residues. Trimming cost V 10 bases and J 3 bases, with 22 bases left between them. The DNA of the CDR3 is TGTGCCACCACCTCCGCTTACAGGAACCCCAATCAGCCCCAGCATTTT. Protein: CATTSAYRNPNQPQHF.